This T cell receptor (beta chain) was captured in a study of preoperative IRX-2 immunotherapy in early breast cancer. This clone was detected a few times. Treatment specified: preoperative locoregional IRX-2 cytokine immunotherapy. The CDR3 is 14 residues long. V lost 7 bases and J 0 bases, leaving 10 bases between the germline ends. Germline values: CDR1 MDHEN, CDR2 SYDVKM. The protocol was immunoSEQ multiplex PCR, while the TCRdb copy is restricted to in-frame clones and leaves out a portion. The sample consists of approximately 24,000 clones, approximately 80% of them appearing once. Sequenced here: lymph node tissue, sampled after IRX-2 immunotherapy. This rearrangement joins TRBV28 to TRBJ2-1; D is possibly TRBD2 (5 bases). This receptor was taken from a human donor with breast cancer. CDR3 DNA sequence: TGTGCCAGCATTGAAGGGAGCTCCTACAATGAGCAGTTCTTC. Translation: CASIEGSSYNEQFF.